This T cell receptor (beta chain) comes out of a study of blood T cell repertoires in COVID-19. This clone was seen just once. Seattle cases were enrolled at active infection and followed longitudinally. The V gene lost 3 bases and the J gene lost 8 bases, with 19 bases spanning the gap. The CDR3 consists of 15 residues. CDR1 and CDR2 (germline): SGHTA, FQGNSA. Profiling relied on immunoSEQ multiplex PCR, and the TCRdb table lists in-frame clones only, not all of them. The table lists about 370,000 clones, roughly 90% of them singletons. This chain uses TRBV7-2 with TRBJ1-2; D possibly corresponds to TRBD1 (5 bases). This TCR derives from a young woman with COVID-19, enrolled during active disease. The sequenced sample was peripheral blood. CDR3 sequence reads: CASSLSSGGLGGYTF. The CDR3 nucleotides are TGTGCCAGCAGCTTGTCATCGGGGGGATTAGGGGGCTACACCTTC.